This T cell receptor (beta chain) was observed in a study of CD8+CD57+ T cells in acquired aplastic anemia. Looking at the study overall: The DNA of sorted CD4+ and CD8+ cells averaged approximately 2.9 ug.

This clonotype was found many times. Its target is unknown. V lost 7 bases and J lost 0, with 10 bases in between. The germline gives CDR1 SNHLY, CDR2 FYNNEI. The CDR3 has 13 residues. General study results and limits: Patients and controls had in common twenty-nine CD8+ CDR3 sequences.

Profiling that covered TCR beta VDJ and CDR3 relied on genomic DNA as its template. TCRdb redid the calling of the reads with MiXCR, one entry per CDR3 protein. Seen here are some 130,000 distinct CDR3 sequences, roughly 40% observed once, and the top ten hold 8.4%. The chain links TRBV2 to TRBJ2-7, with D possibly being TRBD2 (6 bases). This TCR derives from a human donor in good health, serving as a control. Specimen: sorted CD4+, CD8+, or CD8+CD57+ T cells (not recorded which) from PBMCs. CDR3: CASNRGSSYEQYF. CDR3 DNA: TGTGCCAGCAATCGGGGGAGCTCCTACGAGCAGTACTTC. Filled out from reference TRBV2 and TRBJ2-7, the complete variable domain reads EPEVTQTPSHQVTQMGQEVILRCVPISNHLYFYWYRQILGQKVEFLVSFYNNEISEKSEIFDDQFSVERPDGSNFTLKIRSTKLEDSAMYFCASNRGSSYEQYFGPGTRLTVT.